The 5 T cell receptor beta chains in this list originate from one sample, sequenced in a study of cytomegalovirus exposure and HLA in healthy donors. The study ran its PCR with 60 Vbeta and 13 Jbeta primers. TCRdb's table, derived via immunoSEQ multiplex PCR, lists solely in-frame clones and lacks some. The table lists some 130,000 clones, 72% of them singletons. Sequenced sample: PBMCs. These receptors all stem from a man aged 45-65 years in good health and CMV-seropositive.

As DNA, the CDR3 is TGTGCCAGCAGTTACGGCAACCGGGGGACTGAAGCTTTCTTT. As protein: CASSYGNRGTEAFF. The chain recombines TRBV6-6 with TRBJ1-1; D is perhaps TRBD1 (5 bases). The CDR3 loop spans 14 amino acids. Trimming cost V 2 bases and J 5 bases, with 12 bases left between them. CDR1 and CDR2 from the germline V gene are MNHNY and SVGAGI (reference sequence).

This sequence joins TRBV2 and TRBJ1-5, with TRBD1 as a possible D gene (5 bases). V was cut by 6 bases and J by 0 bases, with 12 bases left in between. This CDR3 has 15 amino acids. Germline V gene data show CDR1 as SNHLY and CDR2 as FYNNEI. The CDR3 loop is CASSKQDTSNQPQHF. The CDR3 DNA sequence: TGTGCCAGCAGCAAACAGGATACTAGCAATCAGCCCCAGCATTTT.

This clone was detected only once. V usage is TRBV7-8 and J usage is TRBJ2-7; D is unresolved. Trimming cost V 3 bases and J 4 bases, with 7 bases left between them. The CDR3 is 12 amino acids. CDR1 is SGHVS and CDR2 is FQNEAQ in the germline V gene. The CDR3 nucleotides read TGTGCCAGCAGCTTTTTCCAATACGAGCAGTACTTC. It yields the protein CASSFFQYEQYF.

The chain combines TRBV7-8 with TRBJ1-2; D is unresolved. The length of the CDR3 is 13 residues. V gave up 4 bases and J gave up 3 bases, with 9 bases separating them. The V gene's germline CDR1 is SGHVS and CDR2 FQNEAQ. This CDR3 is CASSSGEDYGYTF. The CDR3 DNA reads TGTGCCAGCAGCTCCGGGGAGGACTATGGCTACACCTTC. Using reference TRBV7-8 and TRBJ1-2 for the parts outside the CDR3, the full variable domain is GAGVSQSPRYKVAKRGQDVALRCDPISGHVSLFWYQQALGQGPEFLTYFQNEAQLDKSGLPSDRFFAERPEGSVSTLKIQRTQQEDSAVYLCASSSGEDYGYTFGSGTRLTVV.

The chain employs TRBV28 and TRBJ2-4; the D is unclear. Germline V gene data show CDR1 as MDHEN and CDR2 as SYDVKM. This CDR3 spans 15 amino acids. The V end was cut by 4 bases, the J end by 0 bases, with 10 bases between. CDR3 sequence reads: CASSSPVVAKNIQYF. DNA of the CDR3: TGTGCCAGCAGTTCACCGGTCGTAGCCAAAAACATTCAGTACTTC.